This T cell receptor beta chain was recorded in a study of blood T cell repertoires in COVID-19. At the level of the study: From the United States, Italy and Spain came samples of acute and convalescent COVID-19.

Here immunoSEQ multiplex PCR was the method, and the copy in TCRdb shows in-frame clones only, minus some. The sample has hundreds of thousands of clones, approximately 90% seen once. CDR1 is SGDLS and CDR2 is YYNGEE in the germline V gene. This CDR3 is 14 amino acids long. V dropped 3 bases and J dropped 7 bases, with 11 bases sitting between them. This clone was recorded only once. The clonotype comes from a man between 18 and 29 years old who had recovered from COVID-19. The chain carries TRBV9 and TRBJ1-6, with D uncertain. Sequences were obtained from PBMCs or T cells enriched from blood (not recorded which). The CDR3 is CASSAELPNSPLHF. In nucleotides, the CDR3 is TGTGCCAGCAGCGCCGAACTTCCAAATTCACCCCTCCACTTT.